Here is one T cell receptor beta chain with its context. These data come from a study of blood T cell repertoires in COVID-19. Overall study context: The United States, Italy and Spain provided the acute and convalescent COVID-19 samples. T cells, B-cell-depleted T cells, or PBMCs provided the cDNA or gDNA that served as material.

Profiling relied on immunoSEQ multiplex PCR, and the TCRdb table lists in-frame clones only, not all of them. The sample shows 100,000 to 150,000 clones, roughly 85% of them seen only once. Trimming removed 6 bases from V and 8 bases from J, with 14 bases in between. Germline V gives CDR1 MNHEY, CDR2 SMNVEV (reference sequence). This CDR3 is 13 amino acids long. Sequencing was carried out using peripheral blood. This receptor was obtained from a woman older than 75 with acute or convalescent COVID-19. This chain uses TRBV27 with TRBJ2-1; TRBD2 might be the D (6 bases). Here the CDR3 DNA reads TGTGCCAGCAGGGCAAACTGGGGGGATGAGCAGTTCTTC. Translating it yields CASRANWGDEQFF.